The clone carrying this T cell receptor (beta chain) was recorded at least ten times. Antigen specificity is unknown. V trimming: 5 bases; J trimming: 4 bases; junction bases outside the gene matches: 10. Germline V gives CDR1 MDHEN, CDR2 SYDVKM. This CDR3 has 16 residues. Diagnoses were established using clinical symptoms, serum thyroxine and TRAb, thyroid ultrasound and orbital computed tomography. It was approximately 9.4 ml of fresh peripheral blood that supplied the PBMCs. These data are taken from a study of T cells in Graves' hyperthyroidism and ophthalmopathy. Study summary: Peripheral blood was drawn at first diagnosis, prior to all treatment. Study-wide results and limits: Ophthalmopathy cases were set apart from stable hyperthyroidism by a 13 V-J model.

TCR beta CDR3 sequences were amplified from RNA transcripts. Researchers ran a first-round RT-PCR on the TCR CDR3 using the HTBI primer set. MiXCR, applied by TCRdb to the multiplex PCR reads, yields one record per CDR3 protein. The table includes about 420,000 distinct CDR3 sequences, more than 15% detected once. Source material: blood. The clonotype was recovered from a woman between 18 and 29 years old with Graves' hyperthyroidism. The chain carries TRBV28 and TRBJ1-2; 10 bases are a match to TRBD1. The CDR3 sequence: CASSPLPGQGPYGYTF. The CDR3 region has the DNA TGTGCCAGCAGTCCCCTACCGGGACAGGGGCCCTATGGCTACACCTTC.